This T cell receptor beta chain was observed in a study of cytomegalovirus exposure and HLA in healthy donors. Researchers ran the PCR with 60 Vbeta and 13 Jbeta primers. Produced via immunoSEQ multiplex PCR; TCRdb's table is partial and in-frame only. The table shows about 200,000 clones, with roughly an eighth occurring only once. Trimming shortened V by 0 bases and J by 4 bases, and 11 bases separated the two germline ends. The CDR3 spans 15 residues. Germline CDR1 and CDR2: LGHNT and FRNRAP. The V call is TRBV12-5, the J call TRBJ2-3; D is possibly TRBD1 (6 bases). The sample comprised PBMCs. This TCR was sampled from a man between 45 and 60 years old in good health and CMV-seropositive. The CDR3 region is CASGLVTQGADTQYF. In DNA, the CDR3 is TGTGCTAGTGGTTTGGTTACACAGGGCGCAGATACGCAGTATTTT.